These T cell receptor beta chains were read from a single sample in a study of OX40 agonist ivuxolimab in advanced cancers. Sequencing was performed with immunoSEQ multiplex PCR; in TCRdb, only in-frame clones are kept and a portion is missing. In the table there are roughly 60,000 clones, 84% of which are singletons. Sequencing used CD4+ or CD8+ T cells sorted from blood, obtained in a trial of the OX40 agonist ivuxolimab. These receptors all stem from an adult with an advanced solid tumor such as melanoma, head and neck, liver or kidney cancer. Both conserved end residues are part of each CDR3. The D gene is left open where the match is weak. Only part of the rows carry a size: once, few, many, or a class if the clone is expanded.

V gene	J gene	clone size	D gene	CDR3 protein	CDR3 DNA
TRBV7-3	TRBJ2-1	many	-	CASSPTTTLNNEQFF	TGTGCCAGCAGCCCAACAACAACCCTTAACAATGAGCAGTTCTTC
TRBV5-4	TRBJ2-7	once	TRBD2	CASSHGGSGGEQYF	TGTGCCAGCAGTCATGGCGGGTCGGGAGGCGAGCAGTACTTC
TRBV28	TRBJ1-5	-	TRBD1	CASRHRGSNQPQHF	TGTGCCAGCCGTCACAGGGGGAGCAATCAGCCCCAGCATTTT
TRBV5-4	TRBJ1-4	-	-	CASSLGRFSNEKLFF	TGTGCCAGCAGCTTGGGGAGATTCTCTAATGAAAAACTGTTTTTT
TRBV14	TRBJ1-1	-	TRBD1	CASSQPGTGSLAFF	TGTGCCAGCAGCCAACCCGGGACAGGGAGTTTGGCTTTCTTT
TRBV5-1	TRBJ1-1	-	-	CASSFNVGEAFF	TGCGCCAGCAGCTTCAACGTAGGAGAAGCTTTCTTT
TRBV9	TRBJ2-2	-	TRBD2	CASSVATPREGIGELFF	TGTGCCAGCAGCGTAGCTACTCCCCGGGAGGGCATCGGGGAGCTGTTTTTT
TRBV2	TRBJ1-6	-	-	CASSVAGQRNNSPLHF	TGTGCCAGCAGTGTGGCGGGACAAAGGAATAATTCACCCCTCCACTTT
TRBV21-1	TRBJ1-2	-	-	CANSDPRGSSYGYTF	TGTGCCAACAGCGACCCTAGGGGATCCTCCTATGGCTACACCTTC
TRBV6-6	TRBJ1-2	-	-	CASSFRTASDGYTF	TGTGCCAGCAGTTTCCGGACAGCAAGCGATGGCTACACCTTC
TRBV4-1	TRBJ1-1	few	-	CASRGGTMNTEAFF	TGCGCCAGCAGGGGCGGTACCATGAACACTGAAGCTTTCTTT
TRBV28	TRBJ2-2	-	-	CASSLVDLTGELFF	TGTGCCAGCAGTTTGGTCGACCTTACCGGGGAGCTGTTTTTT
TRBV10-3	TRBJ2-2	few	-	CAISESGTMGTGELFF	TGTGCCATCAGTGAGTCGGGGACAATGGGCACCGGGGAGCTGTTTTTT
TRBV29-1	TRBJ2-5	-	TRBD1	CSAGQGMETQYF	TGCAGCGCCGGACAGGGGATGGAGACCCAGTACTTC
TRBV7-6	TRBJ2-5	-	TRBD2	CASSSGGAWYF	TGTGCCAGCAGCTCCGGGGGGGCCTGGTACTTC
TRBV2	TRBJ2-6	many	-	CASSWSGRSGANVLTF	TGTGCCAGCAGTTGGAGCGGGCGCTCTGGGGCCAACGTCCTGACTTTC
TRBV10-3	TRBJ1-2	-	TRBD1	CAMGQVLGGYTF	TGTGCCATGGGACAGGTTTTGGGTGGCTACACCTTC
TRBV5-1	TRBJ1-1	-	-	CASRGHAGEHTEAFF	TGCGCCAGCAGAGGGCACGCTGGCGAACACACTGAAGCTTTCTTT
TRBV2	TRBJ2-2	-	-	CASSPGRNTGELFF	TGTGCCAGCAGTCCGGGACGGAACACCGGGGAGCTGTTTTTT
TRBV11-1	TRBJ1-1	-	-	CASSFSRGRTEAFF	TGTGCCAGCAGCTTCTCGAGGGGCCGCACTGAAGCTTTCTTT
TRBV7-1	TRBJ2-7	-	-	CASSQGQRAYEQYF	TGTGCCAGCAGCCAGGGACAAAGAGCCTACGAGCAGTACTTC
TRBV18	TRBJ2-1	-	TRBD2	CASSPQRDGEQFF	TGTGCCAGCTCACCACAGCGGGACGGGGAGCAGTTCTTC
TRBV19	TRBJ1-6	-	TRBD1	CASSPGQGNSPLHF	TGTGCCAGTAGTCCCGGACAGGGGAATTCACCCCTCCACTTT
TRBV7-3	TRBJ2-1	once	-	CASSVMPGSYNEQFF	TGTGCCAGCAGCGTAATGCCTGGCTCCTACAATGAGCAGTTCTTC
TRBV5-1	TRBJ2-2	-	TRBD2	CASSLGLAGGNTGELFF	TGCGCCAGCAGCTTGGGACTAGCGGGAGGGAACACCGGGGAGCTGTTTTTT